The 5 T cell receptor beta chains given below trace back to one sample, sequenced in a study of T-cell memory formation after mild COVID-19. Each CDR3 protein gets one entry after TCRdb re-called the 5' RACE reads with MiXCR. The sample comprises about 200,000 distinct CDR3 sequences, around 9.1% of which are singletons, and roughly 3.5% rests with the top ten. The source material was PBMCs or a T cell subset sorted from them (not recorded which). These receptors all stem from a man between 18 and 35 years old who had mild COVID-19 (a few samples of this study predate the infection). Cell type and time point are not known.

V and J are TRBV7-2 and TRBJ2-3; TRBD2 aligns across 11 bases. The trim removed 5 bases at V and 6 bases at J, leaving 10 bases unmatched. The CDR3 sequence is 16 residues long. The germline V gene encodes CDR1 SGHTA and CDR2 FQGNSA. The CDR3 DNA reads as TGTGCCAGCAGCCAGCGGAAGACTAGCGGGGTGGATACGCAGTATTTT. This codes for CASSQRKTSGVDTQYF. The whole variable domain, remainder taken from reference TRBV7-2 and TRBJ2-3, is GAGVSQSPSNKVTEKGKDVELRCDPISGHTALYWYRQSLGQGLEFLIYFQGNSAPDKSGLPSDRFSAERTGGSVSTLTIQRTQQEDSAVYLCASSQRKTSGVDTQYFGPGTRLTVL.

This clonotype was counted a few times. This sequence joins TRBV20-1 and TRBJ2-7; unclear D gene. Germline assignment: CDR1 DFQATT and CDR2 SNEGSKA (reference sequence). V was pared by 6 bases and J by 0 bases, with 15 bases between. CDR3 size: 14 residues. CDR3 DNA sequence: TGCAGTGCCTCCGATATTCCTCACTCCTACGAGCAGTACTTC. Protein product: CSASDIPHSYEQYF.

The chain couples TRBV6-5 to TRBJ2-3, with D unresolved. The ends were cut back, 0 bases at V and 1 base at J, with 8 bases in the middle. The germline gives CDR1 MNHEY, CDR2 SVGAGI. The CDR3 totals 15 residues. CDR3 in amino acids: CASSYSSTGTDTQYF. In nucleotides, the CDR3 is TGTGCCAGCAGTTACTCGAGCACTGGCACAGATACGCAGTATTTT.

There are a few counts of this clonotype. The chain couples TRBV29-1 to TRBJ2-3; TRBD2 might be the D (6 bases). Trimming cost V 0 bases and J 0 bases, with 10 bases left between them. This CDR3 comprises 15 residues. CDR1 is SQVTM, CDR2 ANQGSEA, per germline. CDR3 DNA: TGCAGCGTTGAAGATCGGAGGGCGAGCACAGATACGCAGTATTTT. Protein product: CSVEDRRASTDTQYF.

The chain employs TRBV7-9 and TRBJ2-7; 7 nucleotides match TRBD2. Germline V gives CDR1 SEHNR, CDR2 FQNEAQ (reference sequence). V lost 1 base, J lost 8 bases, and 5 bases stayed unmatched. This CDR3 contains 13 residues. The DNA of the CDR3 is TGTGCCAGCAGCTTAGGGACTAGTAATAAGCAGTACGTC. Amino acids: CASSLGTSNKQYV.